The following is a T cell receptor beta chain sequence with its context. Antigen unknown. The data were taken from a study of T cells expressing NK-cell markers. Study-level findings and limits: In about 6 donors, dominant CD3+CD56+NKG2C+ clonotypes ranked among the top 10 CD8+ clonotypes.

TCR beta libraries carry UMIs added by 5'RACE template switching. TCRdb reprocessed the 5' RACE reads; each CDR3 protein has one entry and no DNA is given. The clone table shows some 300,000 distinct CDR3 sequences, with the ten largest holding 0.39%. Germline values: CDR1 KGHDR, CDR2 SFDVKD. The CDR3 totals 14 residues. The sequenced sample consisted of blood T cells: a sorted CD56 or NKG2C T cell subset, CD4+ or CD8+ T cells, or bulk PBMC T cells (not recorded which). The TCR was taken from a young man in good health. This chain uses TRBV24-1 with TRBJ2-2; TCRdb proposes TRBD2, but this gene call is untestable without DNA. The CDR3 is CATFWTRVTGELFF.